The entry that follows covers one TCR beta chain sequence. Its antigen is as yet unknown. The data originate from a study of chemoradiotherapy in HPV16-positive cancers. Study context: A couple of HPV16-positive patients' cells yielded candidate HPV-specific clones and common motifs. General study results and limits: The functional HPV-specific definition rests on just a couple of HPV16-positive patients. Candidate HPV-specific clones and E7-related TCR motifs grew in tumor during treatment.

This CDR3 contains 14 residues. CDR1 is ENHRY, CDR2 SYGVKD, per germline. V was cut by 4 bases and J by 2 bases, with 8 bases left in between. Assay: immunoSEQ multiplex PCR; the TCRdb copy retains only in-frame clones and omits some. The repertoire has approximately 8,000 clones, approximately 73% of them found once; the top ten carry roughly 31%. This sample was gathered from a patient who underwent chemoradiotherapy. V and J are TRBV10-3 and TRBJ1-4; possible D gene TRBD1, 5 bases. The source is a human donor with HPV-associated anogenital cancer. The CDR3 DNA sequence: TGTGCCATCAGTGGCCAGGGTACTAATGAAAAACTGTTTTTT. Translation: CAISGQGTNEKLFF.